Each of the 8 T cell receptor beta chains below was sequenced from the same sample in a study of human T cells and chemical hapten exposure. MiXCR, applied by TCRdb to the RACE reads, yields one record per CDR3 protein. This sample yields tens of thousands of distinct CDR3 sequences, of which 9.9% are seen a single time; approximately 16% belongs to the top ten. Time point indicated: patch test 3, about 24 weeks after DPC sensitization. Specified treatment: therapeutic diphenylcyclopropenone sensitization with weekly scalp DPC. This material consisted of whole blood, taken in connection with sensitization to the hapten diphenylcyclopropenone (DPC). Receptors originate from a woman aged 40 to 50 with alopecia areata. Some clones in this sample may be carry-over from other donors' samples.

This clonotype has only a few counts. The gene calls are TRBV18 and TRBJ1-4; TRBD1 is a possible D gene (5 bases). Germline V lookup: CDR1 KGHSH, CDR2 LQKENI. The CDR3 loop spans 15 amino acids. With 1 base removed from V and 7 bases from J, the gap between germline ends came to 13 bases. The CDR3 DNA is TGTGCCAGCTCACCACAGAAGGGGACCTCTGAAAAACTGTTTTTT. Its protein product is CASSPQKGTSEKLFF.

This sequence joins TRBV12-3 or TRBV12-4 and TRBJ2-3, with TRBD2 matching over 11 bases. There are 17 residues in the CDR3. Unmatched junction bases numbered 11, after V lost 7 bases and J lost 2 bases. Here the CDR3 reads CASTPGGTSGYTDTQYF. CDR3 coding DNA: TGTGCCAGCACCCCTGGGGGGACTAGCGGATACACAGATACGCAGTATTTT.

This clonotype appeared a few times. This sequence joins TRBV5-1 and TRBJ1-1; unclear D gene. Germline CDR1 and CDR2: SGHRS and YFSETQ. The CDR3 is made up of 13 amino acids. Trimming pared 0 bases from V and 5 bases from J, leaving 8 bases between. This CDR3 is CASSLDAKTEAFF. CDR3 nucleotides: TGCGCCAGCAGCTTGGACGCGAAGACTGAAGCTTTCTTT. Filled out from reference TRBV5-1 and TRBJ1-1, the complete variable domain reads KAGVTQTPRYLIKTRGQQVTLSCSPISGHRSVSWYQQTPGQGLQFLFEYFSETQRNKGNFPGRFSGRQFSNSRSEMNVSTLELGDSALYLCASSLDAKTEAFFGQGTRLTVV.

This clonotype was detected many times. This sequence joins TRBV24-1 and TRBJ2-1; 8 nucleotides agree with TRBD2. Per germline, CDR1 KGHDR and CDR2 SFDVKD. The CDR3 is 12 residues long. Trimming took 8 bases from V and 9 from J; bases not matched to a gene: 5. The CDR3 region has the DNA TGTGCCACCATGGCGGGGGGTGGTGAGCAGTTCTTC. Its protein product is CATMAGGGEQFF.

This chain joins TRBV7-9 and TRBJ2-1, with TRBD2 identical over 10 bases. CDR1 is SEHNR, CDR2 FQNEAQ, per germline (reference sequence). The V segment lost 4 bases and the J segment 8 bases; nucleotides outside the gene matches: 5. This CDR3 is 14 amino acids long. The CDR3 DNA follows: TGTGCCAGCAGCTCCCCGGGACTAGCGCATGAGCAGTTCTTC. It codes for CASSSPGLAHEQFF. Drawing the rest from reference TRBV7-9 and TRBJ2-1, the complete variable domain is DTGVSQNPRHKITKRGQNVTFRCDPISEHNRLYWYRQTLGQGPEFLTYFQNEAQLEKSRLLSDRFSAERPKGSFSTLEIQRTEQGDSAMYLCASSSPGLAHEQFFGPGTRLTVL.

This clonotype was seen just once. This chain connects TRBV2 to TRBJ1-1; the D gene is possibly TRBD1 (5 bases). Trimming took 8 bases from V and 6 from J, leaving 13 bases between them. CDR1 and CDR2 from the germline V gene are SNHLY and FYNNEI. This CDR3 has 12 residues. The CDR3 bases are TGTGCCAGCGAGATCAGAGGGGCTGAAGCTTTCTTT. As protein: CASEIRGAEAFF.

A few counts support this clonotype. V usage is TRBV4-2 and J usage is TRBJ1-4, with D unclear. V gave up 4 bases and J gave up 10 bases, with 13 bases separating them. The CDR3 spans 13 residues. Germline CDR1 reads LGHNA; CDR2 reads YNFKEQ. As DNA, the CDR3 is TGTGCCAGCAGCCTCATATACGACGGAAAACTGTTTTTT. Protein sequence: CASSLIYDGKLFF.

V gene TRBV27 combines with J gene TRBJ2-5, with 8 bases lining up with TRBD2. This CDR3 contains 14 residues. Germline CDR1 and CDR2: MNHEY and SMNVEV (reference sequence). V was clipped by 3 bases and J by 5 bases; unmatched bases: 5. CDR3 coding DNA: TGTGCCAGCAGTTTCGCGGGGGGTTATGAGACCCAGTACTTC. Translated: CASSFAGGYETQYF.